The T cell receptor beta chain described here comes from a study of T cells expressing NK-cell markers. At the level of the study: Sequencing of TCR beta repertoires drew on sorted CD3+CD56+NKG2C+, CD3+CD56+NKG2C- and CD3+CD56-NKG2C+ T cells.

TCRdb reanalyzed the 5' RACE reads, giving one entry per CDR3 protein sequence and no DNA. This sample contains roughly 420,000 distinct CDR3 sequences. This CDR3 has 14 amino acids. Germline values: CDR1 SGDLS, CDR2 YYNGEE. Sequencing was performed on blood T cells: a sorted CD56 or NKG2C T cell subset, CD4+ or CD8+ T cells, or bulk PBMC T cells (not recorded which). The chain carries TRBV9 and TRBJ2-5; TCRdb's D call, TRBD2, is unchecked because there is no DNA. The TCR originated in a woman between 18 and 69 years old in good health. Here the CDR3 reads CASSEAGGGETQYF.